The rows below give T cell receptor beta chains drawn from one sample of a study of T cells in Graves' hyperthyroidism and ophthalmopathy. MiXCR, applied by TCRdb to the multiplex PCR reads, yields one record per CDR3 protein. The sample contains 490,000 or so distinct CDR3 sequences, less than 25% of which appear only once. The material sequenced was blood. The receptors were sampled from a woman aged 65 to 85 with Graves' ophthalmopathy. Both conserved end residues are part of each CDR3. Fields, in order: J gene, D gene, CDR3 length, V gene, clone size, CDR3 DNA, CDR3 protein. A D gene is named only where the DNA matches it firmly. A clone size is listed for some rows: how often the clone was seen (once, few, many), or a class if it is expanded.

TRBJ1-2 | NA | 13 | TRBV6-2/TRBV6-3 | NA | TGTGCCAGCAGGGTCCGGGGAGGACATGGCTACACCTTC | CASRVRGGHGYTF
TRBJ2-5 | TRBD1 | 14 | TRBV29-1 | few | TGCAGCGTTGCGGACAGGGCTGTCAGAGAGACCCAGTACTTC | CSVADRAVRETQYF
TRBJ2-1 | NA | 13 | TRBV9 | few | TGTGCCAGCAGCGGGACCGTTGGCAATGAGCAGTTCTTC | CASSGTVGNEQFF
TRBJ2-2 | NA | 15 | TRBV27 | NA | TGTGCCCGCAGTTTAGCTGGAGCGAACACCGGGGAGCTGTTTTTT | CARSLAGANTGELFF
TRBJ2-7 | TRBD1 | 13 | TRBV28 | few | TGTGCCAGCACGGGACAGGGGACTGCCGAGCAGTACTTC | CASTGQGTAEQYF
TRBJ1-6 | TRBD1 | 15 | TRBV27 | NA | TGTGCCAGCAGTTTAAAGGACAGGGGTCGTTCACCCCTCCACTTT | CASSLKDRGRSPLHF
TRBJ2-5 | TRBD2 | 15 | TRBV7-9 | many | TGTGCCAGCAGCCCCCACGGCCTAGCGGACCAGACCCAGTACTTC | CASSPHGLADQTQYF
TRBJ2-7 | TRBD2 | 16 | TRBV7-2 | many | TGTGCCAGCAGCTTATTACTAGCGGGAGGAGACGACGAGCAGTACTTC | CASSLLLAGGDDEQYF
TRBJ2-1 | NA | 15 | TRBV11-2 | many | TGTGCCAGCAGCTTGCGAGGGGCAGGGACCGATGAGCAGTTCTTC | CASSLRGAGTDEQFF
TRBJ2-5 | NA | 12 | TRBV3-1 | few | TGTGCCAGCAGCCAAGTTCTGCGAACCCAGTACTTC | CASSQVLRTQYF
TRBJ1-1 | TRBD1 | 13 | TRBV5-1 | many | TGCGCCAGCCGAAACACAGGGGGCACTGAAGCTTTCTTT | CASRNTGGTEAFF
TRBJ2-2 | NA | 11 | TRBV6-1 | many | TGTGCCAGCACGAACACCGGGGAGCTGTTTTTT | CASTNTGELFF
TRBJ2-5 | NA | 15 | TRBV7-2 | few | TGTGCCAGCAGCGGCCAAGGACTGCCAGGGGAGACCCAGTACTTC | CASSGQGLPGETQYF
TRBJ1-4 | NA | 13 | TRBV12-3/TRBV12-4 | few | TGTGCCAGCAGTTTTTCCGGGAGGGTAAAACTGTTTTTT | CASSFSGRVKLFF
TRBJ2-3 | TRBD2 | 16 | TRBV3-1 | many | TGTGCCAGCAGCCAAGAGGGACTAGCGGGGGTCGGTACGCAGTATTTT | CASSQEGLAGVGTQYF
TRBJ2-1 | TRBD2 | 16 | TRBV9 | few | TGTGCCAGCAGCGCCCAAGCGGGAGGGCCTAATGTTGAGCAGTTCTTC | CASSAQAGGPNVEQFF
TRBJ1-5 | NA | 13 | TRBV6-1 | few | TGTGCCAGCAGTAGGTACGGCAATCAGCCCCAGCATTTT | CASSRYGNQPQHF
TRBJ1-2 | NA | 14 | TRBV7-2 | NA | TGTGCCAGCAGCTCTGTAAGGTCCCTGGGGGGCTACACCTTC | CASSSVRSLGGYTF
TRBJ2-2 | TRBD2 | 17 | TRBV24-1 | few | TGTGCCACCAGTGAGCTGACTAGCGGACCGAACACCGGGGAGCTGTTTTTT | CATSELTSGPNTGELFF
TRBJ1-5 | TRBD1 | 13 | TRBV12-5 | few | TGTGCTAGTGGAATAGGGGGCGGACAGCCCCAGCATTTT | CASGIGGGQPQHF
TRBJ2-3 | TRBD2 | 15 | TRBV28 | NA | TGTGCCAGCACCGCGGGGGGGCGGTTCACAGATACGCAGTATTTT | CASTAGGRFTDTQYF
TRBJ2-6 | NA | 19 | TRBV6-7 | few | TGTGCCAGCAGTTACAGTTTCTCGGGTCAGGCTCTTGGGGCCAACGTCCTGACTTTC | CASSYSFSGQALGANVLTF
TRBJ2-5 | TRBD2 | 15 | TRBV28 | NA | TGTGCCAGCAGCTTAGAGGCGGGAGTTGCGGAGACCCAGTACTTC | CASSLEAGVAETQYF
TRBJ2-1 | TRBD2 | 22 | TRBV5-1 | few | TGCGCCAGCAGCTTGGGTGACATAGGGACTAGCGGCCGTATCACCTACTACAATGAGCAGTTCTTC | CASSLGDIGTSGRITYYNEQFF
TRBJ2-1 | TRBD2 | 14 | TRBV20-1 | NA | TGCAGTGCTAGAAAGGCTAGCGGGACGAATGAGCAGTTCTTC | CSARKASGTNEQFF
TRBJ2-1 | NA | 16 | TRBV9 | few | TGTGCCAGCAGCGCTAGTCCACTGTCTACCTACAATGAGCAGTTCTTC | CASSASPLSTYNEQFF
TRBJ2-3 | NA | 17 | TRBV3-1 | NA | TGTGCCAGCAGCCAAGATCACGTCGGGGGATATGCAGATACGCAGTATTTT | CASSQDHVGGYADTQYF
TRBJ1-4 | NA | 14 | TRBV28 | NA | TGTGCCAGCAGTCATGGGACCTTGGGAGAAAAACTGTTTTTT | CASSHGTLGEKLFF
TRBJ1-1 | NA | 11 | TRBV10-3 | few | TGTGCCTCCCGGGTGGGCCCAGAAGCTTTCTTT | CASRVGPEAFF
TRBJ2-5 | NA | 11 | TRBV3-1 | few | TGTGCCAGCAGCCAACAGAGGACCCAGTACTTC | CASSQQRTQYF
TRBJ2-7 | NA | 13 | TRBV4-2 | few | TGTGCCAGCAGCCAAGTACCAAACTACGAGCAGTACTTC | CASSQVPNYEQYF
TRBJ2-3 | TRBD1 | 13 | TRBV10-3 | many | TGTGCCATCAGTGGACAGGGGGAAGATACGCAGTATTTT | CAISGQGEDTQYF
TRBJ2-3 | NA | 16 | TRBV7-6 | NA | TGTGCCAGCAGCCCTGGGGCAGGGGGAGCGGGGGATACGCAGTATTTT | CASSPGAGGAGDTQYF
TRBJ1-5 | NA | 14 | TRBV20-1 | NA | TGCAGTGCTAGAGGCGCAGCAGGGGACCAGCCCCAGCATTTT | CSARGAAGDQPQHF
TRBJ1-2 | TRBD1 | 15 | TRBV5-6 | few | TGTGCCAGCCAGAGGGCAGGGGGCAGGAACTATGGCTACACCTTC | CASQRAGGRNYGYTF
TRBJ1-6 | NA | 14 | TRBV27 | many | TGTGCCAGCAGTGGGGACTGGGAGAATTCACCCCTCCACTTT | CASSGDWENSPLHF
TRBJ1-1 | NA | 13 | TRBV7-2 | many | TGTGCCAGCAGCGGCATTTGGCCCACTGAAGCTTTCTTT | CASSGIWPTEAFF
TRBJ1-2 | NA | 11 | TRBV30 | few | TGTGCCTGGAGGATCGCGGGGGGCTACACCTTC | CAWRIAGGYTF
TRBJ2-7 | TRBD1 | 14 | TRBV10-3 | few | TGTGCCATCAGTCGAGGCCAGGGGGCGGGCGAGCAGTACTTC | CAISRGQGAGEQYF
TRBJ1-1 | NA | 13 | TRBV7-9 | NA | TGTGCCAGCAGCCAGCTAAAGAACACTGAAGCTTTCTTT | CASSQLKNTEAFF
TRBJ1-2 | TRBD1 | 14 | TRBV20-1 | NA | TGCAGTGCTACACCAGGGGGTGGACTCTATGGCTACACCTTC | CSATPGGGLYGYTF
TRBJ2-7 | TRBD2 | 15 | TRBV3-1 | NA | TGCGCCAGCAGCCAAGATTCGGGACTACGTTACGAGCAGTACTTC | CASSQDSGLRYEQYF
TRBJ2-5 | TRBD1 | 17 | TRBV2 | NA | TGTGCCAGCAGTTTAGGGGACAGGGGGCCCGCCCGGGAGACCCAGTACTTC | CASSLGDRGPARETQYF
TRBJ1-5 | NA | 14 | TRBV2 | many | TGTGCCAGCAGACAGGATTATAGCAATCAGCCCCAGCATTTT | CASRQDYSNQPQHF
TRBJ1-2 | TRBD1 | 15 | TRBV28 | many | TGTGCCAGCAGCGCCGCCGGGACAGGGAAGGACGGCTACACCTTC | CASSAAGTGKDGYTF